Each of the 23 T cell receptor beta chains below was sequenced from the same sample in a study of shared clonotypes between healthy human individuals. Method: immunoSEQ multiplex PCR; TCRdb's copy keeps in-frame clones and lacks some. The table records 170,000 or so clones, around 63% of them present only once. The sequenced material came from memory CD4+ T cells sorted from blood. Subset meaning: CD45RA-negative fraction. These receptors originate from a man aged 25-45 years in good health.

This chain's CDR3 is CASSLGPFENNGYTF. CDR3 nucleotide sequence: TGTGCCAGCAGCTTGGGGCCATTCGAGAACAACGGCTACACCTTC. The genes are TRBV7-6 and TRBJ1-2, with a weak D call TRBD1 (5 bases). V gave up 3 bases and J gave up 8 bases, with 19 bases separating them. This CDR3 is 15 amino acids long. The germline CDR1 and CDR2 sequences are SGHVS and FNYEAQ.

The chain carries TRBV29-1 and TRBJ2-7, with a tentative D call TRBD2 (5 bases). This CDR3 is 11 amino acids long. V gave up 5 bases and J gave up 4 bases, with 9 bases separating them. The germline CDR1 and CDR2 sequences are SQVTM and ANQGSEA. The CDR3 spells CSVQEVYEQYF. The DNA for the CDR3 is TGCAGCGTTCAGGAGGTGTACGAGCAGTACTTC.

Only a few counts were recorded for this clone. The gene calls are TRBV4-1 and TRBJ2-1; D not resolved. With 1 base removed from V and 2 bases from J, the gap between germline ends came to 15 bases. The CDR3 has 17 residues. Germline V gene sequence: CDR1 MGHRA, CDR2 YSYEKL. CDR3 coding DNA: TGCGCCAGCAGCCAAGTTAAGGCACAGTGGGCCTACAATGAGCAGTTCTTC. Residues: CASSQVKAQWAYNEQFF.

This clone has just a few counts. The chain uses TRBV29-1 and TRBJ1-1; D gene unclear. The germline V gene encodes CDR1 SQVTM and CDR2 ANQGSEA. This CDR3 comprises 13 residues. V gave up 4 bases and J gave up 6 bases, with 15 bases separating them. This CDR3 is CSVVLSGFPEAFF. Written as DNA, the CDR3 is TGCAGCGTTGTACTTTCGGGGTTTCCTGAAGCTTTCTTT.

V and J are TRBV7-8 and TRBJ2-1; 8 bases agree with TRBD2. This CDR3 spans 17 amino acids. The germline V gene encodes CDR1 SGHVS and CDR2 FQNEAQ. Germline trimming cut 5 bases from V and 6 bases from J; bases unmatched to any gene: 15. The CDR3 DNA follows: TGTGCCAGCAGCCCAACGGGCATTACTAGCGGCATCAATGAGCAGTTCTTC. It encodes CASSPTGITSGINEQFF.

V and J are TRBV6-5 and TRBJ2-3; D is perhaps TRBD2 (6 bases). This CDR3 comprises 13 residues. Germline V lookup: CDR1 MNHEY, CDR2 SVGAGI. Deletions cut 6 bases from V and 10 bases from J, with 17 bases between. In nucleotides, the CDR3 is TGTGCCAGCAGCCCGGGACTCGATGAGTCGCAGTATTTT. Its translation: CASSPGLDESQYF.

The chain joins TRBV18 to TRBJ1-2, with a tentative D call TRBD1 (6 bases). V shed 3 bases and J shed 7 bases, with 15 bases lying between them. Germline assignment: CDR1 KGHSH and CDR2 LQKENI. This CDR3 has 14 residues. CDR3: CASSPWSGASGYTF. CDR3 DNA sequence: TGTGCCAGCTCACCCTGGTCGGGGGCTAGTGGCTACACCTTC.

The chain links TRBV2 to TRBJ2-1; 14 bases agree with TRBD2. The germline V gene has CDR1 SNHLY and CDR2 FYNNEI. The CDR3 contains 17 residues. J lost 4 bases, V lost 9 bases, and 11 bases had no gene match. The CDR3 region has the DNA TGTGCCAGTGAGACGACTAGCGGGAGGGCCAGATACAATGAGCAGTTCTTC. As protein: CASETTSGRARYNEQFF.

This clone was detected many times. The V and J genes are TRBV7-2 and TRBJ2-5; D could derive from TRBD1 or TRBD2 (5 bases each). The V end lost 5 bases, the J end lost 5 bases, and 12 bases lay between the germline ends. Germline V gene data show CDR1 as SGHTA and CDR2 as FQGNSA. The CDR3 extends over 13 amino acids. CDR3 sequence reads: CASSRPGSETQYF. CDR3 nucleotide sequence: TGTGCCAGCAGCCGACCAGGGAGTGAGACCCAGTACTTC.

The chain couples TRBV7-2 to TRBJ2-7; 9 bases are a match to TRBD1. The CDR3 is 14 residues long. V was clipped by 5 bases and J by 7 bases; unmatched bases: 9. CDR1 and CDR2 from the germline V gene are SGHTA and FQGNSA. The CDR3 protein is CASSDRTGAREQYF. In nucleotides, the CDR3 is TGTGCCAGCAGCGACAGGACAGGGGCACGGGAGCAGTACTTC.

This clone was seen ten or more times. The V gene is TRBV2, the J gene TRBJ2-2, with 8 nucleotides matching TRBD1. In germline, CDR1 is SNHLY, CDR2 FYNNEI. After removal of 11 bases from V and 6 bases from J, the junction contained 8 bases not matched to a gene. The CDR3 loop spans 13 amino acids. This CDR3 reads CAGSQGAAGELFF. The CDR3 DNA sequence: TGTGCCGGAAGCCAGGGGGCCGCCGGGGAGCTGTTTTTT.

V usage is TRBV5-1 and J usage is TRBJ2-3; D gene uncertain. The germline V and J ends were trimmed by 0 bases and 4 bases, with 12 bases remaining between them. CDR3 size: 15 residues. Germline-derived CDR1 and CDR2 are SGHRS and YFSETQ. This CDR3 is CASSLAPGSSDTQYF. CDR3 DNA: TGCGCCAGCAGCTTGGCCCCCGGGTCCTCAGATACGCAGTATTTT.

This sequence joins TRBV9 and TRBJ2-7; 9 bases are a match to TRBD1. The ends lost 2 bases at V and 3 bases at J; junction bases unmatched: 6. There are 15 residues in the CDR3. Germline V gene data show CDR1 as SGDLS and CDR2 as YYNGEE. The CDR3 loop reads CASSVGTGKSYEQYF. Written as DNA, the CDR3 is TGTGCCAGCAGCGTCGGGACAGGGAAAAGCTACGAGCAGTACTTC.

The chain is built from TRBV5-6 and TRBJ1-2; D gene uncertain. V gave up 6 bases and J gave up 7 bases, with 22 bases separating them. The CDR3 is 15 amino acids. The germline V gene has CDR1 SGHDT and CDR2 YYEEEE. The CDR3, as DNA: TGTGCCAGCACCAACTGGGGAGGGATGACGCGTGGCTACACCTTC. Translating gives CASTNWGGMTRGYTF.

This rearrangement joins TRBV11-3 to TRBJ2-5; D possibly corresponds to TRBD1 (6 bases). This CDR3 has 13 residues. From germline, CDR1 is SGHNT and CDR2 YENEEA. Deletions cut 5 bases from V and 1 base from J, with 8 bases between. CDR3 sequence reads: CASSRGGQETQYF. The CDR3 DNA is TGTGCCAGCAGCCGAGGGGGCCAAGAGACCCAGTACTTC. Based on the CDR3 plus reference TRBV11-3 and TRBJ2-5, the full variable domain is EAGVVQSPRYKIIEKKQPVAFWCNPISGHNTLYWYLQNLGQGPELLIRYENEEAVDDSQLPKDRFSAERLKGVDSTLKIQPAELGDSAVYLCASSRGGQETQYFGPGTRLLVL.

The genes are TRBV11-3 and TRBJ2-1, with D uncertain. The CDR3 sequence is 14 residues long. Germline V gene sequence: CDR1 SGHNT, CDR2 YENEEA. V was trimmed by 1 base and J by 0 bases, leaving 4 bases between them. CDR3 DNA: TGTGCCAGCAGCTTAGGACCCTCCTACAATGAGCAGTTCTTC. This gives the protein CASSLGPSYNEQFF.

The rearrangement links TRBV28 to TRBJ1-2; 7 positions match TRBD1. Germline CDR1 MDHEN, CDR2 SYDVKM. The CDR3 has 14 residues. After removal of 6 bases from V and 5 bases from J, the junction contained 9 bases not matched to a gene. The DNA for the CDR3 is TGTGCCAGCAGAACAGGGGCCGGGGCGTATGGCTACACCTTC. Translation gives CASRTGAGAYGYTF.

The chain links TRBV5-1 to TRBJ2-1; 10 bases are shared with TRBD1. Trimming cost V 1 base and J 5 bases; bases outside gene matches: 6. CDR3 size: 16 residues. CDR1 and CDR2 (germline): SGHRS, YFSETQ. CDR3 in DNA: TGCGCCAGCAGCTTGCCAAAGACAGGGGGCCACAATGAGCAGTTCTTC. Its protein product is CASSLPKTGGHNEQFF. The whole variable domain, remainder taken from reference TRBV5-1 and TRBJ2-1, is KAGVTQTPRYLIKTRGQQVTLSCSPISGHRSVSWYQQTPGQGLQFLFEYFSETQRNKGNFPGRFSGRQFSNSRSEMNVSTLELGDSALYLCASSLPKTGGHNEQFFGPGTRLTVL.

The chain links TRBV5-1 to TRBJ2-6; no clear D gene. The length of the CDR3 is 15 residues. V lost 0 bases and J lost 1, with 5 bases in between. CDR1 and CDR2 from the germline V gene are SGHRS and YFSETQ. The CDR3 loop is CASSLGFSGANVLTF. The CDR3 DNA reads as TGCGCCAGCAGCTTGGGGTTTTCTGGGGCCAACGTCCTGACTTTC.

The CDR3 DNA reads as TGCGCCAGCAGCGACAGACAGGGGGTCGTCTATCGAAGCTCCTACAATGAGCAGTTCTTC. Encoded protein: CASSDRQGVVYRSSYNEQFF. The genes are TRBV5-1 and TRBJ2-1; TRBD1 agrees at 9 bases. Losses at the gene ends were 4 bases for V and 0 bases for J; bases not matched to a gene: 17. CDR3 length: 20 residues. The germline CDR1 and CDR2 sequences are SGHRS and YFSETQ.

The J gene is TRBJ1-1, the V gene TRBV19; D possibly corresponds to TRBD1 (6 bases). The CDR3 has 14 amino acids. In germline, CDR1 is LNHDA, CDR2 SQIVND (reference sequence). V was cut by 5 bases and J by 1 base, with 11 bases left in between. The CDR3 is CASSSQGQNTEAFF. CDR3 nucleotide sequence: TGTGCCAGTAGTTCACAGGGACAGAACACTGAAGCTTTCTTT.

V is TRBV4-2 and J is TRBJ2-5; 7 bases agree with TRBD2. The length of the CDR3 is 15 residues. Unmatched junction bases numbered 9, after V lost 4 bases and J lost 4 bases. CDR1 and CDR2 (germline): LGHNA, YNFKEQ. The CDR3 DNA sequence: TGTGCCAGCAGCCCGACAGCGGGACTGGGAGAGACCCAGTACTTC. Protein: CASSPTAGLGETQYF.

The chain recombines TRBV7-3 with TRBJ2-7, with D tentatively TRBD1 (6 bases). V shed 4 bases and J shed 0 bases, with 16 bases lying between them. The CDR3 loop spans 16 amino acids. Germline V gene data show CDR1 as SGHTA and CDR2 as FQGTGA. CDR3 region: CASSWMTGESSYEQYF. CDR3 nucleotide sequence: TGTGCCAGCAGCTGGATGACAGGTGAGAGCTCCTACGAGCAGTACTTC.